Following are 24 T cell receptor beta chains from one sample sequenced in a study of control samples from healthy donors and cancer patients (dated by TCRdb to 2018 to 2021). Library preparation was by the immunoSEQ multiplex PCR assay. The immuneACCESS repertoire file appears here via TCRdb, limited to in-frame rearrangements. These files lack a portion of the clones; in checked studies, under half of the deficit traces to unresolved V genes, and the cause of the others is not known. This sample gives 150,000 to 200,000 clones in total; about 91% of them show up just once. Less than 2% of the sample lies in the top ten. Material for sequencing was blood. These receptors were taken from a man in his late teens or twenties in good health.

The chain recombines TRBV5-1 with TRBJ2-3; D unclear. Germline V gene data show CDR1 as SGHRS and CDR2 as YFSETQ. Trimming removed 0 bases at V and 2 bases at J, with 7 bases between. The CDR3 runs to 14 residues. The CDR3 here is CASSLDGATDTQYF. The DNA for the CDR3 is TGCGCCAGCAGCTTGGATGGAGCCACAGATACGCAGTATTTT.

V and J are TRBV25-1 and TRBJ2-3; the match to TRBD1 covers 11 bases. The CDR3 has 16 residues. The germline V gene encodes CDR1 MGHDK and CDR2 SYGVNS. V gave up 4 bases and J gave up 2 bases; unmatched junction bases: 5. CDR3 nucleotides: TGTGCCAGCAGTGCCTGGGACAGGGGGTCCACAGATACGCAGTATTTT. Its translation: CASSAWDRGSTDTQYF.

This chain joins TRBV6-2 or TRBV6-3 and TRBJ2-7; no firm D call. The germline V gene has CDR1 MNHEY and CDR2 SVGEGT. V lost 5 bases to trimming and J lost 2 bases, with 4 bases between them. This CDR3 has 11 amino acids. The CDR3, as DNA: TGTGCCAGCAGTAAAGCCTACGAGCAGTACTTC. Protein product: CASSKAYEQYF.

This chain joins TRBV7-3 and TRBJ2-5; 14 bases fit TRBD2. The CDR3 spans 18 residues. V was pared by 4 bases and J by 5 bases, with 12 bases of the junction left unmatched. In germline, CDR1 is SGHTA, CDR2 FQGTGA. CDR3 in amino acids: CASSSGTSGGSSLETQYF. The CDR3 DNA reads TGTGCCAGCAGCTCCGGGACTAGCGGGGGATCTAGTCTGGAGACCCAGTACTTC.

This rearrangement joins TRBV7-9 to TRBJ1-1, with D uncertain. V lost 2 bases to trimming and J lost 0 bases, with 16 bases between them. The CDR3 runs to 17 residues. Looked up from germline, CDR1 is SEHNR and CDR2 is FQNEAQ (reference sequence). As DNA, the CDR3 is TGTGCCAGCAGCTTACCAACCACCTCTGGGGTGAACACTGAAGCTTTCTTT. Translated, it gives CASSLPTTSGVNTEAFF.

This clone was detected a few times. The CDR3 is CASSLGGSDKQYF. The CDR3 DNA reads TGTGCCAGCAGCTTGGGGGGCTCCGACAAGCAGTACTTC. J is TRBJ2-7 and V is TRBV7-3; perhaps D is TRBD1 or TRBD2 (6 bases each). This CDR3 region has 13 residues. V lost 3 bases and J 8 bases, leaving 14 bases between the germline ends. Germline lookup yields CDR1 SGHTA and CDR2 FQGTGA.

This chain uses TRBV15 with TRBJ1-6; D is undetermined. V lost 5 bases to trimming and J lost 7 bases, with 9 bases between them. There are 13 residues in the CDR3. Germline lookup yields CDR1 LNHNV and CDR2 YYDKDF (reference sequence). The DNA for the CDR3 is TGTGCCACCAGCGAGGACGGAAATTCACCCCTCCACTTT. Its protein is CATSEDGNSPLHF.

The J gene is TRBJ2-1, the V gene TRBV7-2; D call uncertain. Germline CDR1 and CDR2: SGHTA and FQGNSA. Trimming shortened V by 5 bases and J by 0 bases, and 8 bases separated the two germline ends. The CDR3 consists of 14 residues. As DNA, the CDR3 is TGTGCCAGCAGCCCCTCGGCCTCCTACAATGAGCAGTTCTTC. Translation gives CASSPSASYNEQFF.

This sequence joins TRBV4-1 and TRBJ1-4; 9 nucleotides line up with TRBD1. The CDR3 totals 15 residues. With V trimmed by 1 base and J by 8 bases, 5 bases remained unmatched. Germline V gene lookup returns CDR1 MGHRA and CDR2 YSYEKL. In DNA, the CDR3 is TGCGCCAGCAGCCAAGCCGGGACAGGGCGGGAAAAACTGTTTTTT. Protein sequence: CASSQAGTGREKLFF.

The chain combines TRBV14 with TRBJ2-4; 7 bases agree with TRBD2. Germline values: CDR1 SGHDN, CDR2 FVKESK. The CDR3 sequence is 14 residues long. The V segment lost 2 bases and the J segment 6 bases; nucleotides outside the gene matches: 4. CDR3 in DNA: TGTGCCAGCAGCCAAAGCGGGAAGGGAAACATTCAGTACTTC. Amino acids: CASSQSGKGNIQYF. Together with reference TRBV14 and TRBJ2-4, the CDR3 gives the full variable domain: EAGVTQFPSHSVIEKGQTVTLRCDPISGHDNLYWYRRVMGKEIKFLLHFVKESKQDESGMPNNRFLAERTGGTYSTLKVQPAELEDSGVYFCASSQSGKGNIQYFGAGTRLSVL.

This clone was recorded a few times. The chain employs TRBV6-5 and TRBJ1-2; D is perhaps TRBD1 (6 bases). The CDR3 spans 13 residues. With 6 bases removed from V and 6 bases from J, the gap between germline ends came to 14 bases. The V gene's germline CDR1 is MNHEY and CDR2 SVGAGI. Here the CDR3 reads CASSPDSNHGYTF. The CDR3 bases are TGTGCCAGCAGCCCGGACAGCAACCATGGCTACACCTTC.

This clone is a singleton in its sample. The rearrangement joins TRBV5-8 to TRBJ2-5, with 9 bases lining up with TRBD1. The CDR3 spans 14 residues. Germline CDR1 and CDR2: SGHTS and YDEGEE. V lost 4 bases and J lost 3; bases outside the gene matches: 4. CDR3 DNA sequence: TGTGCCAGCAGCGTCACAGGGGGCGAAGAGACCCAGTACTTC. Protein: CASSVTGGEETQYF.

V is TRBV2 and J is TRBJ1-5; TRBD1 matches 7 bases. This CDR3 is built from 13 residues. Unmatched junction bases numbered 5, after V lost 6 bases and J lost 6 bases. CDR1 is SNHLY, CDR2 FYNNEI, per germline. The CDR3 DNA follows: TGTGCCAGCAGCGGACAGGTGCGTCAGCCCCAGCATTTT. Translating gives CASSGQVRQPQHF.

The V call is TRBV6-5, the J call TRBJ2-3; 12 bases line up with TRBD2. CDR1 MNHEY and CDR2 SVGAGI come from the germline V gene. This CDR3 is 15 amino acids long. Unmatched junction bases numbered 6, after V lost 7 bases and J lost 4 bases. CDR3 coding DNA: TGTGCCAGCACTAGCCTAGCGGGGGGGCCAGATACGCAGTATTTT. Translated: CASTSLAGGPDTQYF.

The chain recombines TRBV6-4 with TRBJ1-2; D is unclear. This CDR3 region has 12 residues. Germline V gene sequence: CDR1 MRHNA, CDR2 SNTAGT. Trimming stripped 4 bases from V and 4 bases from J, with 7 bases between. In nucleotides, the CDR3 is TGTGCCAGCAGTGGGGGTTTCTATGGCTACACCTTC. Its translation: CASSGGFYGYTF.

This chain links TRBV10-1 with TRBJ1-6; unclear D gene. Trimming shortened V by 3 bases and J by 0 bases, and 12 bases separated the two germline ends. The CDR3 consists of 17 residues. Germline V gene lookup returns CDR1 WNHNN and CDR2 SYGVQD (reference sequence). The chain's CDR3 is CASSDAPPSSYNSPLHF. Written as DNA, the CDR3 is TGCGCCAGCAGTGATGCCCCCCCCAGCTCCTATAATTCACCCCTCCACTTT.

The CDR3: CASSDSSDQPYNEQFF. CDR3 coding DNA: TGTGCCAGCAGTGACTCGTCGGACCAACCTTACAATGAGCAGTTCTTC. The chain recombines TRBV6-4 with TRBJ2-1; D is ambiguous. From germline, CDR1 is MRHNA and CDR2 SNTAGT. V gave up 0 bases and J gave up 4 bases, with 13 bases separating them. The length of the CDR3 is 16 residues.

The table lists this clone with a few counts. The genes are TRBV7-6 and TRBJ1-2; a weak D match, TRBD1 (6 bases). This CDR3 spans 13 amino acids. The germline gives CDR1 SGHVS, CDR2 FNYEAQ. V was pared by 2 bases and J by 4 bases, with 8 bases between. The CDR3 DNA sequence: TGTGCCAGCAGCTTACAGGGGTTCTATGGCTACACCTTC. Translating gives CASSLQGFYGYTF.

The chain carries TRBV4-2 and TRBJ2-5; 12 nucleotides line up with TRBD2. Trimming cost V 0 bases and J 2 bases; bases outside gene matches: 7. The V gene's germline CDR1 is LGHNA and CDR2 YNFKEQ. The CDR3 covers 18 residues. This CDR3 is CASSQDPLAGGRQETQYF. The CDR3 DNA reads TGTGCCAGCAGCCAAGATCCGCTAGCGGGGGGGCGGCAAGAGACCCAGTACTTC.

V usage is TRBV12-3 or TRBV12-4 and J usage is TRBJ1-1; D remains ambiguous. With 2 bases removed from V and 4 bases from J, the gap between germline ends came to 5 bases. The CDR3 has 12 residues. Here the CDR3 reads CASSLFSTEAFF. Here the CDR3 DNA reads TGTGCCAGCAGTTTATTTAGCACTGAAGCTTTCTTT.

The rearrangement uses TRBV15 and TRBJ1-6; 7 bases line up with TRBD1. The V and J ends lost 5 bases and 12 bases, in that order; junction bases with no gene match: 13. Per germline, CDR1 LNHNV and CDR2 YYDKDF (reference sequence). The CDR3 spans 15 residues. The CDR3 region has the DNA TGTGCCACCAGCGGGTACAGGGGCCTTGGCGGACCCCTCCACTTT. Protein sequence: CATSGYRGLGGPLHF.

The rearrangement joins TRBV5-1 to TRBJ2-3; D perhaps matches TRBD2 (5 bases). There are 16 residues in the CDR3. V gave up 3 bases and J gave up 0 bases, with 14 bases separating them. Per germline, CDR1 SGHRS and CDR2 YFSETQ. The CDR3 coding sequence is TGCGCCAGCAGCTCGACCCCAGGACTTAGCACAGATACGCAGTATTTT. Protein sequence: CASSSTPGLSTDTQYF. Full variable domain (remainder filled in from reference TRBV5-1 and TRBJ2-3): KAGVTQTPRYLIKTRGQQVTLSCSPISGHRSVSWYQQTPGQGLQFLFEYFSETQRNKGNFPGRFSGRQFSNSRSEMNVSTLELGDSALYLCASSSTPGLSTDTQYFGPGTRLTVL.

In its sample, this clone was seen a few times. J is TRBJ1-2 and V is TRBV5-4; weak D call: TRBD1 (5 bases). The germline CDR1 and CDR2 sequences are SGHNT and YYREEE (reference sequence). This CDR3 contains 14 residues. V lost 0 bases, J lost 3 bases, and 9 bases lay in between. The CDR3 spells CASSLDEGHYGYTF. The CDR3 nucleotides are TGTGCCAGCAGCTTGGATGAGGGACACTATGGCTACACCTTC.

The chain links TRBV6-5 to TRBJ1-1; 7 bases line up with TRBD1. The germline gives CDR1 MNHEY, CDR2 SVGAGI. The V gene end was trimmed by 6 bases and the J gene end by 1 base; junction bases not matched to a gene: 5. This CDR3 is 14 amino acids long. CDR3 nucleotides: TGTGCCAGCAGGTCAGGGGGACCGAACACTGAAGCTTTCTTT. It specifies CASRSGGPNTEAFF.